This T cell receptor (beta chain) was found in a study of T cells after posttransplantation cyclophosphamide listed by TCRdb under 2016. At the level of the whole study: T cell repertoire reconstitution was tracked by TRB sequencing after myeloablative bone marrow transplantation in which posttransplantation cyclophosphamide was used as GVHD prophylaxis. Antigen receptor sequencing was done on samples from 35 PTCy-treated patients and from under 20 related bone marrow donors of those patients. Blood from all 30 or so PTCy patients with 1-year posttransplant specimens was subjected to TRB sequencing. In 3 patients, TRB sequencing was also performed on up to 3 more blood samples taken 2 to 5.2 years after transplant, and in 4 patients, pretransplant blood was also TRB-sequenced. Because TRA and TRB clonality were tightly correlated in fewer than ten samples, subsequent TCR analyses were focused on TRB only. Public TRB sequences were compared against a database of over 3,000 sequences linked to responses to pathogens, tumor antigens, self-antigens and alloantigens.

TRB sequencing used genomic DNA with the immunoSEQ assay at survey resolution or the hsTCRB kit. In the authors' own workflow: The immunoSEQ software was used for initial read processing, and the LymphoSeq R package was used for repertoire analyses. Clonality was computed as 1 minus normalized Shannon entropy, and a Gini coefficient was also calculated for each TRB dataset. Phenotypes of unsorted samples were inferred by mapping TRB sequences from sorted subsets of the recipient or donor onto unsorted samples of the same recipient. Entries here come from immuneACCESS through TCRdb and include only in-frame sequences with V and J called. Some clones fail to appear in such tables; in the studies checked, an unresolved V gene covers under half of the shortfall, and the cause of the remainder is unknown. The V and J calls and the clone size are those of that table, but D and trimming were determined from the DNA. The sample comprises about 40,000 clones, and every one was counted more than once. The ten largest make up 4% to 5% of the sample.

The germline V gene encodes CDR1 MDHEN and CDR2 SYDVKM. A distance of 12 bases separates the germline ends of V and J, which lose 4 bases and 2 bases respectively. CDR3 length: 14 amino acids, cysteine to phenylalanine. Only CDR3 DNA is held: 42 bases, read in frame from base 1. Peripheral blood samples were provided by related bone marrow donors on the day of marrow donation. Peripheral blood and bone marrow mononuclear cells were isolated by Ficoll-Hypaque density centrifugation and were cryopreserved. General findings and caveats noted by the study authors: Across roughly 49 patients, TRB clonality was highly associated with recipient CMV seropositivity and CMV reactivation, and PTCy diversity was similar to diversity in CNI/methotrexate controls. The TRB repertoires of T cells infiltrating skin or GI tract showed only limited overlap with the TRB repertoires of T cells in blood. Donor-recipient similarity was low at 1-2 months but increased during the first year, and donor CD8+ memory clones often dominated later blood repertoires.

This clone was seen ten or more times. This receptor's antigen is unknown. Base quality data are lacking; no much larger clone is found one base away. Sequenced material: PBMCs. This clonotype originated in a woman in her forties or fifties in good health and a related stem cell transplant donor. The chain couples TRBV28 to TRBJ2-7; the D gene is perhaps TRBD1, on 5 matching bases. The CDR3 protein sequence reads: CASSSTGPPYEQYF. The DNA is TGTGCCAGCAGTTCAACAGGTCCCCCCTACGAGCAGTACTTC. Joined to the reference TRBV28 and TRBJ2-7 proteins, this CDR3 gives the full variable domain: DVKVTQSSRYLVKRTGEKVFLECVQDMDHENMFWYRQDPGLGLRLIYFSYDVKMKEKGDIPEGYSVSREKKERFSLILESASTNQTSMYLCASSSTGPPYEQYFGPGTRLTVT.